The rows below give T cell receptor beta chains drawn from one sample of a study of T-cell reconstitution after alpha-beta-depleted transplantation in children. TCRdb re-analysed the PCR reads in MiXCR, keeping a single row per CDR3 protein. The repertoire holds a few hundred thousand distinct CDR3 sequences, with 9.5% to 13% as singletons. The material sequenced was PBMCs, taken before TCRalphabeta/CD19-depleted stem cell transplant. The receptor source for this set is a boy under two years old with acute myeloid leukemia, due to receive a stem cell transplant. Each CDR3 is given with its conserved first and last residue. Each record gives: CDR3 DNA, CDR3 protein, V gene, J gene, D gene, clone size. The D gene is left open where the match is weak. The size field is filled for only some rows; it gives once, few, many or a size class.

TGTGCCAGCAGCTGGGGGACAGGGGGGAACACTGAAGCTTTCTTT,CASSWGTGGNTEAFF,TRBV5-6,TRBJ1-1,TRBD1,-
TGTGCCAGCAGTTCCGGGACAGGGTATACTGAAGCTTTCTTT,CASSSGTGYTEAFF,TRBV12-3/TRBV12-4,TRBJ1-1,TRBD1,many
TGTGCCAGCAGTGAAGACAGGGGTTTGGGTTCACCCCTCCACTTT,CASSEDRGLGSPLHF,TRBV25-1,TRBJ1-6,TRBD1,few
TGTGCCAGCAGCTTGCCTCGACTGGTAGATACGCAGTATTTT,CASSLPRLVDTQYF,TRBV7-8,TRBJ2-3,-,few
TGTGCCAGCATCCCATTGTGGCAGCCGAACACTGAAGCTTTCTTT,CASIPLWQPNTEAFF,TRBV28,TRBJ1-1,-,many
TGCAGTGCTAGGACTAGCGGAAACACCGGGGAGCTGTTTTTT,CSARTSGNTGELFF,TRBV20-1,TRBJ2-2,TRBD2,many
TGTGCCAGTAGTAGACAGATCCAAGAGACCCAGTACTTC,CASSRQIQETQYF,TRBV19,TRBJ2-5,-,-
TGTGCCAGCAGTCCTCCAGGGTATTCACCCCTCCACTTT,CASSPPGYSPLHF,TRBV12-3/TRBV12-4,TRBJ1-6,-,few
TGCAGCGTTAAGGGACAGGGGTATGGCTACACCTTC,CSVKGQGYGYTF,TRBV29-1,TRBJ1-2,TRBD1,many
TGTGCCAGCAGCTTACTAACCGCCGCAGGTCAGGGTAAAACCTACGAGCAGTACTTC,CASSLLTAAGQGKTYEQYF,TRBV11-1,TRBJ2-7,-,-
TGTGCCAGCAGTTTCCCTTCGACTAGCCGACCCTACGAGCAGTACTTC,CASSFPSTSRPYEQYF,TRBV28,TRBJ2-7,TRBD2,many